The 2 T cell receptor beta chains reported below all come from one sample, sequenced in a study of EBV T-cell therapy then PD-1 blockade in nasopharyngeal carcinoma. Libraries were prepared by immunoSEQ multiplex PCR; TCRdb keeps only in-frame clonotypes and omits some of them. In the table there are tens of thousands of clones, 82% of which are singletons. As for treatment: AdE1-LMPpoly-expanded autologous EBV-specific T-cell therapy followed by anti-PD-1 nivolumab. No cognate antigen is known for these TCRs. The sample in question was CD8+ T cells from blood, obtained at day -245 from a patient whose treatment included autologous EBV-specific T cells and nivolumab. All receptors derive from a man aged 35 to 55 with nasopharyngeal carcinoma.

J is TRBJ1-5 and V is TRBV6-2 or TRBV6-3, with D unclear. The CDR3 runs 19 residues. From germline, CDR1 is MNHEY and CDR2 SVGEGT. The V end lost 6 bases, the J end lost 0 bases, and 24 bases lay between the germline ends. In DNA form, the CDR3 reads TGTGCCAGCAGCGAGCCTTACGGTCGAACAGCCTATAGCAATCAGCCCCAGCATTTT. Protein sequence: CASSEPYGRTAYSNQPQHF.

The chain uses TRBV15 and TRBJ1-5; tentative D call: TRBD1 (6 bases). This CDR3 spans 13 amino acids. Germline V gene data show CDR1 as LNHNV and CDR2 as YYDKDF (reference sequence). Trimming left V 3 bases short and J 10 bases short, with 13 bases between. In DNA, the CDR3 is TGTGCCACCAGCAGCCTACCGGACAGACCCCAGCATTTT. Amino acid sequence: CATSSLPDRPQHF.